The TCR beta chain described here comes from a study of cytomegalovirus exposure and HLA in healthy donors. Whole-study context: Among the 398 genotyped donors, about 81% were placed in the Caucasian-associated ancestry cluster.

About this clone: The antigen remains undetermined.

General study findings and limits: A classifier reportedly called cytomegalovirus status with high sensitivity and specificity.

The PCR had 60 Vbeta and 13 Jbeta primers. Clones were sequenced by immunoSEQ multiplex PCR, and TCRdb holds only the in-frame ones, with some missing. Here the sample spans around 150,000 clones, 80% to 90% being singletons. This CDR3 is built from 12 residues. The germline V and J ends were trimmed by 6 bases and 3 bases, with 8 bases remaining between them. Germline V CDR1 and CDR2: ENHRY, SYGVKD. The study sampled nominally healthy donors, though unrecorded immune exposures were likely. This rearrangement joins TRBV10-3 to TRBJ1-1; D is possibly TRBD1 (5 bases). Material: PBMCs. The sequence was obtained from a woman in her twenties or thirties in good health and CMV-seropositive. The CDR3 sequence is CAISPGDTEAFF. CDR3 coding DNA: TGTGCCATCAGCCCGGGGGACACTGAAGCTTTCTTT.